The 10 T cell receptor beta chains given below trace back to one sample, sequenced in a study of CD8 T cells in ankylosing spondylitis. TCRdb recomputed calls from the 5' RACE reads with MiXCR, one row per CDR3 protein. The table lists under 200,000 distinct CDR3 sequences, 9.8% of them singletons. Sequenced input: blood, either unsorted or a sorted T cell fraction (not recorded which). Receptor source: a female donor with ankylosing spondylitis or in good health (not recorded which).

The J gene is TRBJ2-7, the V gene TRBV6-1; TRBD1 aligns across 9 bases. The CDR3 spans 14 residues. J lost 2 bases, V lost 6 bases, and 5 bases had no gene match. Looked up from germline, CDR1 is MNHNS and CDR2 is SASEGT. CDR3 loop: CASSLRTGAYEQYF. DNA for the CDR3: TGTGCCAGCAGCCTTAGGACAGGGGCCTACGAGCAGTACTTC.

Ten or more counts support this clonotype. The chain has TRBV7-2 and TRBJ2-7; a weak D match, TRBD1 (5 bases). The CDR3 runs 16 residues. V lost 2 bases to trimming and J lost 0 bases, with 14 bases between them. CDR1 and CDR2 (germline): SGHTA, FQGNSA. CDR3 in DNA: TGTGCCAGCAGCTTACCGGAGACAGTAGACTCCTACGAGCAGTACTTC. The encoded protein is CASSLPETVDSYEQYF.

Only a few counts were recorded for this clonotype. CDR3 DNA sequence: TGTGCCAGCGGAACCGGGACAGGGGGCACTGAAGCTTTCTTT. It translates to CASGTGTGGTEAFF. The chain has TRBV18 and TRBJ1-1, with 11 nucleotides matching TRBD1. The CDR3 extends over 14 amino acids. The V segment lost 8 bases and the J segment 4 bases; nucleotides outside the gene matches: 6. Germline V gene sequence: CDR1 KGHSH, CDR2 LQKENI.

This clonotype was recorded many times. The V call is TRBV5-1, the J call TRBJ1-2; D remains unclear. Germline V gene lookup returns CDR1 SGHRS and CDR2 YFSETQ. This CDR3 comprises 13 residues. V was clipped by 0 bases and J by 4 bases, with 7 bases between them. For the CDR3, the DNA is TGCGCCAGCAGCTTGGACAAAAGCTATGGCTACACCTTC. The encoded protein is CASSLDKSYGYTF.

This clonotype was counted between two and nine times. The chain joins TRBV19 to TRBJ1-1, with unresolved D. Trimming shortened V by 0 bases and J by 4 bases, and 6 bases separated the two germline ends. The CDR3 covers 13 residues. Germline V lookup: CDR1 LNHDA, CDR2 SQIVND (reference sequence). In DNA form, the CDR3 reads TGTGCCAGTAGTATAGATTCAGGCACTGAAGCTTTCTTT. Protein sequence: CASSIDSGTEAFF.

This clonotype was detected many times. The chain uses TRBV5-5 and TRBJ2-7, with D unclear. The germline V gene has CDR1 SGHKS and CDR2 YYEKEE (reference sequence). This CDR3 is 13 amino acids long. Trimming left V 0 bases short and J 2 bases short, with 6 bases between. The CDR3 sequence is CASSLVQTYEQYF. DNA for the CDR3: TGTGCCAGCAGCTTGGTCCAGACCTACGAGCAGTACTTC.

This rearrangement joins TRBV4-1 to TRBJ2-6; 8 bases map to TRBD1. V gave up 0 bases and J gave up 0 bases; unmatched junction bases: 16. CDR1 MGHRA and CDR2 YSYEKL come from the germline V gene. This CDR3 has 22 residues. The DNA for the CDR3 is TGCGCCAGCAGCCAAGATGGCGGGACAGGATCAGGATCGGACTCTGGGGCCAACGTCCTGACTTTC. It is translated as CASSQDGGTGSGSDSGANVLTF.

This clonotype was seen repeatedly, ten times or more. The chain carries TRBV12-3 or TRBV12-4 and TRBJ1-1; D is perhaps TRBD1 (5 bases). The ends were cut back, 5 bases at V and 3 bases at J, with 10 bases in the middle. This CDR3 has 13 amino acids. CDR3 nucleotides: TGTGCCAGCAGTGACGACAGATACACTGAAGCTTTCTTT. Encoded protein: CASSDDRYTEAFF.

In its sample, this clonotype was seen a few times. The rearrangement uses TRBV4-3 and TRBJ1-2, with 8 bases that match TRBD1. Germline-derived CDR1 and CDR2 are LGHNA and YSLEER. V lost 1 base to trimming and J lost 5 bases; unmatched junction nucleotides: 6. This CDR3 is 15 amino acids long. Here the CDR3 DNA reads TGCGCCAGCAGCCAAGGGGACAGGAGATCATATGGCTACACCTTC. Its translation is CASSQGDRRSYGYTF.

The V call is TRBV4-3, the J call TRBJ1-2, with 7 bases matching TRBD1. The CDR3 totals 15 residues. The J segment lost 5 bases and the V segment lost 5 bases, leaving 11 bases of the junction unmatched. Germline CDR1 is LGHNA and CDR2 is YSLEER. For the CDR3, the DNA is TGCGCCAGCAGCGACTCGACAGGGCTGCCTTATGGCTACACCTTC. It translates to CASSDSTGLPYGYTF.